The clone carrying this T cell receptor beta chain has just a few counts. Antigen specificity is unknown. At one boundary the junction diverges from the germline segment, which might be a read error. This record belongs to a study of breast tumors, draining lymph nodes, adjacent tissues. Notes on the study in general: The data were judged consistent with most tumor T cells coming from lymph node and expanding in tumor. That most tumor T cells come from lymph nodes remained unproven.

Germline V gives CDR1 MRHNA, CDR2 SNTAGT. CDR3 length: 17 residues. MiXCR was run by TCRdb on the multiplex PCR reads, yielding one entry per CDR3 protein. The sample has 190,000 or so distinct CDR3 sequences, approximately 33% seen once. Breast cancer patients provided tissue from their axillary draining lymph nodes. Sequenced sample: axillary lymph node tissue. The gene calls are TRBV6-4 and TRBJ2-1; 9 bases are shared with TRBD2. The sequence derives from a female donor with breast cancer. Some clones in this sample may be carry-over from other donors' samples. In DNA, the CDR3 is TGTGCCAGCAGTCACTCGATAGCTAGCGGGATACGCAATGAGCAGTTCTTC. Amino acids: CASSHSIASGIRNEQFF.